The 7 T cell receptor beta chains given below trace back to one sample, sequenced in a study of T cells in Graves' hyperthyroidism and ophthalmopathy. RNA transcripts served as the template for amplifying TCR beta CDR3 regions. The primer set for the first-round RT-PCR of the TCR CDR3 was HTBI. MiXCR, run by TCRdb on the multiplex PCR reads, gives a single entry per CDR3 protein. The sample gives around 380,000 distinct CDR3 sequences, about 13% of which show up once; roughly 20% is in the top ten. Input material: blood. The source of these receptors is a man younger than 40 with Graves' hyperthyroidism that later progressed to Graves' ophthalmopathy.

The chain couples TRBV5-4 to TRBJ2-7; unclear D gene. Germline V gene lookup returns CDR1 SGHNT and CDR2 YYREEE (reference sequence). The CDR3 spans 14 residues. The V and J ends lost 1 base and 0 bases respectively, with 8 bases between them. The DNA for the CDR3 is TGTGCCAGCAGCTTGATGGGATTCTCCTACGAGCAGTACTTC. It specifies CASSLMGFSYEQYF.

This clonotype came up a few times. This chain links TRBV7-9 with TRBJ2-7; 7 nucleotides align to TRBD2. In germline, CDR1 is SEHNR, CDR2 FQNEAQ (reference sequence). This CDR3 spans 13 amino acids. Unmatched junction bases numbered 5, after V lost 6 bases and J lost 3 bases. The CDR3: CASRDGGDYEQYF. DNA of the CDR3: TGTGCCAGCAGAGATGGGGGGGACTACGAGCAGTACTTC.

This clonotype turned up a few times. The chain combines TRBV20-1 with TRBJ2-7; TRBD2 might be the D (6 bases). Per germline, CDR1 DFQATT and CDR2 SNEGSKA (reference sequence). V dropped 6 bases and J dropped 2 bases, with 17 bases sitting between them. This CDR3 has 14 amino acids. CDR3 sequence reads: CSALAPSGTYEQYF. CDR3 DNA: TGCAGTGCGCTAGCGCCCTCGGGGACCTACGAGCAGTACTTC.

The sample holds many counts of this clonotype. The V gene is TRBV7-9, the J gene TRBJ2-5, with 7 bases lining up with TRBD2. Germline V gene sequence: CDR1 SEHNR, CDR2 FQNEAQ (reference sequence). V dropped 1 base and J dropped 5; count of bases not matched to a gene: 10. The CDR3 consists of 16 residues. The DNA for the CDR3 is TGTGCCAGCAGCTTAGAAGGACGGCAGGGAGGGGAGACCCAGTACTTC. Translated, it gives CASSLEGRQGGETQYF.

This clonotype has a handful of counts. The V call is TRBV10-1, the J call TRBJ2-7; no clear D gene. The germline V gene encodes CDR1 WNHNN and CDR2 SYGVQD (reference sequence). The CDR3 runs to 12 residues. Between the trimmed V and J ends, which lost 8 bases and 2 bases, there was a span of 10 bases. CDR3 protein: CASGPVPYEQYF. CDR3 coding DNA: TGCGCCAGCGGGCCTGTCCCCTACGAGCAGTACTTC.

This clonotype was counted many times. The rearrangement links TRBV20-1 to TRBJ2-1, with D possibly TRBD2 on 7 matching bases. V was trimmed by 5 bases and J by 7 bases, leaving 18 bases between them. This CDR3 is built from 14 residues. CDR1 and CDR2 from the germline V gene are DFQATT and SNEGSKA (reference sequence). The CDR3 reads CSAPSGGVGNEQFF. The CDR3, as DNA: TGCAGTGCTCCCTCGGGGGGCGTGGGTAATGAGCAGTTCTTC.

This clonotype was seen only a few times. The chain links TRBV2 to TRBJ2-1; 11 bases map to TRBD1. With V trimmed by 10 bases and J by 2 bases, 7 bases remained unmatched. Germline values: CDR1 SNHLY, CDR2 FYNNEI. The CDR3 runs to 15 residues. The CDR3 region is CANREGQGAYNEQFF. In nucleotides, the CDR3 is TGTGCCAACAGGGAGGGACAGGGGGCCTACAATGAGCAGTTCTTC.